This T cell receptor beta chain was captured by sequencing in a study of cytomegalovirus exposure and HLA in healthy donors. Study context: Later analysis reported that the roughly 130 validation repertoires shared the platform of the roughly 680 first-cohort repertoires.

TCRdb's table, derived via immunoSEQ multiplex PCR, lists solely in-frame clones and lacks some. Altogether roughly 70,000 clones are present, around 95% being singletons, with the ten largest covering 2% to 2.5%. General study points: Some TCR beta chains (approximately 180 of them) were listed as cytomegalovirus-associated. Most TCR sequences were rare, but some public TCRs occurred in many donors.

This CDR3 is 14 amino acids long. Germline loops: CDR1 MGHRA, CDR2 YSYEKL. Trimming took 4 bases from V and 4 from J, leaving 13 bases between them. On this clone: Its antigen is currently unknown.

Material for sequencing was PBMCs. The chain carries TRBV4-1 and TRBJ1-2; D gene ambiguous. The source is a man aged 18 to 29 in good health and CMV-seronegative. CDR3 coding DNA: TGCGCCAGCAGCCCACGAGCGGGAAGCTATGGCTACACCTTC. This translates into CASSPRAGSYGYTF.